Sequencing of this T cell receptor (beta chain) was carried out in a study of human T cells and chemical hapten exposure. Study outcomes and limitations: TCRs exceeding 1 in 1000 frequency stayed unchanged with DPC sensitization.

Described time point: pre-sensitization, week 0. As for treatment: therapeutic diphenylcyclopropenone sensitization with weekly scalp DPC. The study used a library that attached unique molecular identifiers to individual cDNA molecules. TCRdb re-called the RACE reads with MiXCR, one entry per CDR3 protein. The repertoire holds about 62,000 distinct CDR3 sequences, with 6.7% as singletons. This clonotype was detected only a few times. Its antigen is not known. A read error may produce the germline difference seen at one junction end. This clonotype was sampled from a woman between 25 and 40 years old with alopecia areata. Some clones in this sample may be carry-over from other donors' samples. This sample comprised whole blood, obtained in connection with sensitization to the hapten diphenylcyclopropenone (DPC).

CDR3: CASSFNRDGDTF. The CDR3 DNA sequence: TGTGCCAGCAGTTTCAACAGGGATGGCGACACCTTC. The genes are TRBV12-3 or TRBV12-4 and TRBJ1-2, with D possibly matching TRBD1 (6 bases). There are 12 residues in the CDR3.